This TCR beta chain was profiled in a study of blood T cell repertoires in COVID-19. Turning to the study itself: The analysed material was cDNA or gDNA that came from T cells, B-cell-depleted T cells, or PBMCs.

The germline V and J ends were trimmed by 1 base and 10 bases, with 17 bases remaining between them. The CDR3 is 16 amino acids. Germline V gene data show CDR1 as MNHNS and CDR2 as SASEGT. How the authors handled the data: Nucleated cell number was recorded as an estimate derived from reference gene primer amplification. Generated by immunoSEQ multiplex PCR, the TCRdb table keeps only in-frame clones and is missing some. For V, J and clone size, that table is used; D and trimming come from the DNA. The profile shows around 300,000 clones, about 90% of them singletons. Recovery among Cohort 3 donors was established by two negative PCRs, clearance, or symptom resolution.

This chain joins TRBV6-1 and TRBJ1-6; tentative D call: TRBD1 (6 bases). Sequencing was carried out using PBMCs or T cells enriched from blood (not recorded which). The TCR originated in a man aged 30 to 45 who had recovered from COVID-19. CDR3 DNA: TGTGCCAGCAGTGAAGGAACAGGGCAGGGCGGATCACCCCTCCACTTT. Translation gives CASSEGTGQGGSPLHF.